This T cell receptor beta chain comes out of a study of blood T cell repertoires in COVID-19. Measured with immunoSEQ multiplex PCR; TCRdb has only the in-frame clones, and not every one. The profile shows about 46,000 clones, around nine tenths of them singletons. CDR1 and CDR2 (germline): ENHRY, SYGVKD. The CDR3 has 15 amino acids. V was clipped by 0 bases and J by 1 base, with 9 bases between them. The sequence was collected from a man in his sixties with acute or convalescent COVID-19. The sample comprised peripheral blood. The chain couples TRBV10-3 to TRBJ2-5, with D possibly TRBD2 on 6 matching bases. This chain's CDR3 is CAISESAGGQETQYF. CDR3 coding DNA: TGTGCCATCAGTGAGTCAGCGGGTGGCCAAGAGACCCAGTACTTC.